Listed below are T cell receptor beta chains from one sample, sequenced in a study of blood T cell repertoires in COVID-19. Sequencing used immunoSEQ multiplex PCR; TCRdb keeps in-frame clones, though not all of them. Of fewer than 80,000 clones listed, roughly 78% are singletons. Specimen: peripheral blood. The receptor source for this set is a woman older than 75 with active or convalescent COVID-19. Both conserved end residues are part of each CDR3. The D gene is left open where the match is weak. Size tells how often a clone was seen (once, few, many) or the class of an expanded clone, and some rows leave it out.

D: .; V: TRBV27; size: .; J: TRBJ1-6; length: 14; CDR3: CASSIGRGNSPLHF; DNA: TGTGCCAGCAGTATCGGAAGGGGTAATTCACCCCTCCACTTT
D: .; V: TRBV15; size: once; J: TRBJ2-7; length: 16; CDR3: CATSSMEWTTSYEQYF; DNA: TGTGCCACCAGCAGCATGGAGTGGACTACATCCTACGAGCAGTACTTC
D: .; V: TRBV4-2; size: .; J: TRBJ1-2; length: 15; CDR3: CASSQVGGGGNGYTF; DNA: TGTGCCAGCAGCCAAGTGGGGGGCGGGGGGAATGGCTACACCTTC
D: .; V: TRBV19; size: .; J: TRBJ2-2; length: 14; CDR3: CASSRYWNTGELFF; DNA: TGTGCCAGTAGTCGCTATTGGAACACCGGGGAGCTGTTTTTT
D: .; V: TRBV6-6; size: few; J: TRBJ1-2; length: 15; CDR3: CASSRTGDQLSGYTF; DNA: TGTGCCAGCAGCCGCACGGGGGACCAACTATCGGGCTACACCTTC
D: .; V: TRBV19; size: .; J: TRBJ2-3; length: 18; CDR3: CASRIIWERPRGTDTQYF; DNA: TGTGCCAGTCGTATAATTTGGGAGCGGCCTAGAGGCACAGATACGCAGTATTTT
D: .; V: TRBV6-2/TRBV6-3; size: .; J: TRBJ2-7; length: 13; CDR3: CASSQGGAGEQYF; DNA: TGTGCCAGCAGTCAAGGCGGGGCGGGTGAGCAGTACTTC
D: .; V: TRBV18; size: .; J: TRBJ1-2; length: 15; CDR3: CASSPQKSQESGYTF; DNA: TGTGCCAGCTCACCCCAAAAATCACAGGAATCCGGCTACACCTTC
D: TRBD1; V: TRBV20-1; size: .; J: TRBJ1-4; length: 14; CDR3: CSASTDRVYEKLFF; DNA: TGCAGTGCTAGTACGGACAGGGTATATGAAAAACTGTTTTTT
D: .; V: TRBV27; size: .; J: TRBJ1-1; length: 16; CDR3: CASARGGWVADTEAFF; DNA: TGTGCCAGCGCCCGGGGGGGATGGGTGGCGGACACTGAAGCTTTCTTT
D: .; V: TRBV6-5; size: few; J: TRBJ1-2; length: 13; CDR3: CASSSGTSYGYTF; DNA: TGTGCCAGCAGTTCCGGGACAAGTTATGGCTACACCTTC
D: TRBD1; V: TRBV30; size: .; J: TRBJ1-2; length: 15; CDR3: CASPRARDRAYGYTF; DNA: TGTGCATCCCCCAGGGCCAGAGACAGGGCATATGGCTACACCTTC
D: TRBD1; V: TRBV6-2/TRBV6-3; size: .; J: TRBJ1-2; length: 15; CDR3: CASSYIGGSNYGYTF; DNA: TGTGCCAGCAGTTACATAGGGGGCAGTAACTATGGCTACACCTTC
D: TRBD1; V: TRBV4-3; size: .; J: TRBJ1-3; length: 15; CDR3: CASSQNRGPGNTIYF; DNA: TGCGCCAGCAGCCAGAACAGGGGCCCGGGAAACACCATATATTTT
D: TRBD2; V: TRBV14; size: .; J: TRBJ2-5; length: 14; CDR3: CASSRSGGGETQYF; DNA: TGTGCCAGCAGCCGGAGCGGGGGAGGAGAGACCCAGTACTTC
D: TRBD1; V: TRBV5-1; size: .; J: TRBJ2-7; length: 15; CDR3: CASSIDRDSNYEQYF; DNA: TGCGCCAGCAGCATAGACAGGGATAGTAATTACGAGCAGTACTTC
D: TRBD1; V: TRBV7-2; size: .; J: TRBJ1-5; length: 17; CDR3: CASSHATGTGGFQPQHF; DNA: TGTGCCAGCAGCCACGCTACCGGGACAGGAGGTTTCCAGCCCCAGCATTTT
D: .; V: TRBV9; size: .; J: TRBJ2-2; length: 13; CDR3: CASSVASTGELFF; DNA: TGTGCCAGCAGCGTAGCTTCTACCGGGGAGCTGTTTTTT
D: .; V: TRBV2; size: .; J: TRBJ2-5; length: 13; CDR3: CASGTRAIETQYF; DNA: TGTGCCAGCGGGACAAGGGCTATAGAGACCCAGTACTTC
D: .; V: TRBV6-5; size: .; J: TRBJ1-2; length: 13; CDR3: CATERTVGYGYTF; DNA: TGTGCCACCGAAAGGACAGTTGGCTATGGCTACACCTTC
D: TRBD1; V: TRBV6-1; size: .; J: TRBJ2-7; length: 13; CDR3: CASSERDRYEQYF; DNA: TGTGCCAGCAGTGAACGGGACAGATACGAGCAGTACTTC
D: .; V: TRBV6-5; size: once; J: TRBJ2-5; length: 14; CDR3: CASSYSLRQETQYF; DNA: TGTGCCAGCAGTTACTCTCTCCGTCAAGAGACCCAGTACTTC
D: TRBD2; V: TRBV28; size: .; J: TRBJ2-1; length: 19; CDR3: CASSFSGTSGFSSYNEQFF; DNA: TGTGCCAGCAGTTTCTCCGGGACTAGCGGGTTTAGCTCCTACAATGAGCAGTTCTTC
D: TRBD1; V: TRBV2; size: .; J: TRBJ1-3; length: 21; CDR3: CASSARKEAFSRGYSGNTIYF; DNA: TGTGCCAGCAGTGCTAGAAAGGAGGCTTTTTCCAGGGGGTACTCTGGAAACACCATATATTTT
D: .; V: TRBV21-1; size: .; J: TRBJ1-2; length: 13; CDR3: CASPRGDSDGYTF; DNA: TGTGCCAGTCCAAGGGGGGACAGTGATGGCTACACCTTC
D: TRBD2; V: TRBV5-4; size: .; J: TRBJ2-1; length: 16; CDR3: CASSPPRLAGVNEQFF; DNA: TGTGCCAGCAGCCCCCCAAGACTAGCGGGAGTGAATGAGCAGTTCTTC
D: TRBD1; V: TRBV2; size: once; J: TRBJ1-5; length: 14; CDR3: CASGTGQNNQPQHF; DNA: TGTGCCAGCGGGACGGGACAGAACAATCAGCCCCAGCATTTT
D: TRBD1; V: TRBV28; size: .; J: TRBJ2-3; length: 16; CDR3: CASSSPQGMGADTQYF; DNA: TGTGCCAGCAGTAGCCCACAGGGGATGGGCGCAGATACGCAGTATTTT
D: .; V: TRBV7-2; size: .; J: TRBJ1-1; length: 17; CDR3: CASSFWGRGIMNTEAFF; DNA: TGTGCCAGCAGCTTTTGGGGAAGAGGGATTATGAACACTGAAGCTTTCTTT
D: TRBD2; V: TRBV7-9; size: .; J: TRBJ2-3; length: 17; CDR3: CASSLVHGGSRADTQYF; DNA: TGTGCCAGCAGCTTAGTTCATGGCGGGAGTAGGGCAGATACGCAGTATTTT